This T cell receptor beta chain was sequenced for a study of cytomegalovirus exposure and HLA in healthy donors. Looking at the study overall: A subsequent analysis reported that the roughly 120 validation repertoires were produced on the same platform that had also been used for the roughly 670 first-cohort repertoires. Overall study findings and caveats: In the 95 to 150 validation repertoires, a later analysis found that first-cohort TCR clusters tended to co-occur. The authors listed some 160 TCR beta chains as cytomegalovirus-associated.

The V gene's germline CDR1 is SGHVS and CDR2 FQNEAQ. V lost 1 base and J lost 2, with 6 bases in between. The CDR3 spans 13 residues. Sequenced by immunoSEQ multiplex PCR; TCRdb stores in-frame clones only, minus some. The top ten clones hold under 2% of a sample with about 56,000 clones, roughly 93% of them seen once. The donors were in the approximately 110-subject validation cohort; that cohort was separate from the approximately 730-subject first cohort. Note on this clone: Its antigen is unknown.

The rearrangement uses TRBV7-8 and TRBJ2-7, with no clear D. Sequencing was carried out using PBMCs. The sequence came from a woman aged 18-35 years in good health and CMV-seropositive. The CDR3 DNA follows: TGTGCCAGCAGCTTAGGAGGAACCTACGAGCAGTACTTC. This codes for CASSLGGTYEQYF.